These 26 T cell receptor beta chains were sequenced from one sample in a study of shared clonotypes between healthy human individuals. Naive-designated CD8 cells lacked CD45RO, were positively enriched for CCR7, and omitted terminally differentiated effector memory CD45RA+ cells. Data came from immunoSEQ multiplex PCR; TCRdb stores just in-frame clones and leaves some out. Of around 2,000,000 clones in the sample, about 95% were seen once. Material: naive CD8+ T cells sorted from blood. The receptor source for this set is a man younger than 30 in good health.

The chain carries TRBV6-6 and TRBJ1-2, with D possibly being TRBD1 (6 bases). Germline CDR1 is MNHNY and CDR2 is SVGAGI (reference sequence). The CDR3 length is 15 residues. V was pared by 4 bases and J by 4 bases, with 16 bases between. CDR3 sequence: CASSSQGGEGYGYTF. As DNA, the CDR3 is TGTGCCAGCAGTTCCCAAGGGGGGGAAGGCTATGGCTACACCTTC.

The V and J genes are TRBV2 and TRBJ2-3, with D tentatively TRBD2 (7 bases). Trimming shortened V by 3 bases and J by 6 bases, and 13 bases separated the two germline ends. Per the germline V gene, CDR1 is SNHLY and CDR2 is FYNNEI. This CDR3 comprises 14 residues. The CDR3 spells CASSDSGGGDTQYF. Here the CDR3 DNA reads TGTGCCAGCAGTGATTCCGGCGGGGGCGATACGCAGTATTTT.

The rearrangement links TRBV11-2 to TRBJ2-7, with a possible D match to TRBD1 (6 bases). The ends were cut back, 0 bases at V and 6 bases at J, with 15 bases in the middle. Germline CDR1 and CDR2: SGHAT and FQNNGV. The CDR3 runs 15 residues. The CDR3 coding sequence is TGTGCCAGCAGCTTAGAGTCGCACAGGGCATTCGAGCAGTACTTC. Protein: CASSLESHRAFEQYF.

The chain employs TRBV20-1 and TRBJ1-2, with unresolved D. This CDR3 has 11 residues. Trimming removed 6 bases at V and 5 bases at J, with 10 bases between. Germline assignment: CDR1 DFQATT and CDR2 SNEGSKA (reference sequence). The CDR3 coding sequence is TGCAGTGCCCTAGTAGGGTATGGCTACACCTTC. It yields the protein CSALVGYGYTF.

The CDR3 loop reads CASSLGQGLGYTF. CDR3 sequence (DNA): TGTGCCAGCAGTCTCGGACAGGGGTTAGGCTACACCTTC. J is TRBJ1-2 and V is TRBV27, with 9 bases fitting TRBD1. CDR1 and CDR2 from the germline V gene are MNHEY and SMNVEV (reference sequence). V trimming: 5 bases; J trimming: 8 bases; junction bases outside the gene matches: 6. The CDR3 is 13 amino acids.

The rearrangement uses TRBV18 and TRBJ2-7; either TRBD1 or TRBD2 may fit D (5 bases each). The CDR3 is 13 residues long. V lost 8 bases to trimming and J lost 3 bases, with 14 bases between them. The germline CDR1 and CDR2 sequences are KGHSH and LQKENI. The CDR3 coding sequence is TGTGCCAGCCGCGACAGCGGCAGCTACGAGCAGTACTTC. It specifies CASRDSGSYEQYF.

The chain couples TRBV28 to TRBJ1-5; D may be TRBD1 (6 bases). Trimming pared 5 bases from V and 7 bases from J, leaving 18 bases between. The CDR3 runs to 15 residues. Germline CDR1 is MDHEN and CDR2 is SYDVKM. The CDR3 DNA reads TGTGCCAGCAGTCCTCGCCCGGCAGGGGCCCAGCCCCAGCATTTT. It encodes CASSPRPAGAQPQHF.

The J gene is TRBJ2-2, the V gene TRBV6-5; 7 nucleotides line up with TRBD1. V dropped 5 bases and J dropped 6; count of bases not matched to a gene: 9. The CDR3 totals 15 residues. Germline CDR1 reads MNHEY; CDR2 reads SVGAGI. CDR3 protein: CASSTRQGRAGELFF. In DNA, the CDR3 is TGTGCCAGCAGTACTCGACAGGGTCGGGCCGGGGAGCTGTTTTTT.

The table lists this clone with a count of one. The same CDR3 is also encoded by other DNA sequences in this sample. The CDR3 DNA follows: TGTGCCAGCAGCCTACTAGGGGGCAGCACAGATACGCAGTATTTT. It encodes CASSLLGGSTDTQYF. The rearrangement joins TRBV7-9 to TRBJ2-3; 7 positions agree with TRBD1. Unmatched junction bases numbered 5, after V lost 5 bases and J lost 0 bases. The CDR3 runs to 15 residues. Per germline, CDR1 SEHNR and CDR2 FQNEAQ (reference sequence).

The DNA for the CDR3 is TGCGCCAGCAGCTTGGTAGCGGGGGGGCCGAAGGATGAGCAGTTCTTC. It is translated as CASSLVAGGPKDEQFF. V is TRBV5-1 and J is TRBJ2-1, with 11 bases that match TRBD2. With 0 bases clipped from V and 8 bases from J, the junction kept 7 bases outside the gene matches. From germline, CDR1 is SGHRS and CDR2 YFSETQ. This CDR3 contains 16 residues.

A word on this clone: Other nucleotide sequences from this sample produce the same CDR3. The chain combines TRBV30 with TRBJ2-7, with D unclear. V was trimmed by 0 bases and J by 3 bases, leaving 9 bases between them. CDR1 GTSNPN and CDR2 SVGIG come from the germline V gene (reference sequence). This CDR3 contains 13 residues. CDR3 loop: CAWSVGPGYEQYF. CDR3 nucleotide sequence: TGTGCCTGGAGTGTAGGTCCGGGCTACGAGCAGTACTTC.

This chain joins TRBV13 and TRBJ1-3; no clear D gene. V dropped 7 bases and J dropped 0 bases, with 10 bases sitting between them. The CDR3 sequence is 14 residues long. The germline V gene encodes CDR1 PRHDT and CDR2 FYEKMQ (reference sequence). CDR3 coding DNA: TGTGCCAGCACCTCCCGGGGCTCTGGAAACACCATATATTTT. Protein: CASTSRGSGNTIYF.

V is TRBV10-1 and J is TRBJ2-3; D not certain. The CDR3 runs to 14 residues. Germline-derived CDR1 and CDR2 are WNHNN and SYGVQD (reference sequence). V gave up 2 bases and J gave up 6 bases, with 12 bases separating them. The CDR3 loop is CASSEARILDTQYF. CDR3 nucleotides: TGCGCCAGCAGTGAGGCTAGAATCCTGGATACGCAGTATTTT.

Of note for this clone: The same CDR3 can be traced to other DNA sequences in this sample. This sequence joins TRBV9 and TRBJ2-5; the D gene is possibly TRBD2 (5 bases). V lost 0 bases, J lost 2 bases, and 8 bases lay in between. Germline assignment: CDR1 SGDLS and CDR2 YYNGEE. The CDR3 is made up of 14 amino acids. The chain's CDR3 is CASSVEPGQETQYF. The CDR3 bases are TGTGCCAGCAGCGTAGAGCCGGGGCAAGAGACCCAGTACTTC.

As regards this clone: Other nucleotide sequences in the sample specify the same CDR3. The V and J genes are TRBV6-5 and TRBJ2-7; D not certain. V was pared by 2 bases and J by 4 bases, with 9 bases between. Germline CDR1 reads MNHEY; CDR2 reads SVGAGI. This CDR3 is 13 amino acids long. The CDR3 is CASSYSWGYEQYF. The CDR3 DNA follows: TGTGCCAGCAGTTACAGTTGGGGTTACGAGCAGTACTTC.

The gene calls are TRBV7-6 and TRBJ2-7; TRBD2 is a possible D gene (6 bases). The CDR3 runs 15 residues. Trimming shortened V by 5 bases and J by 7 bases, and 21 bases separated the two germline ends. CDR1 and CDR2 (germline): SGHVS, FNYEAQ. In nucleotides, the CDR3 is TGTGCCAGCAGCCCATTGGGACGTTCGGCGGGGGAGCAGTACTTC. Encoded protein: CASSPLGRSAGEQYF.

J is TRBJ2-2 and V is TRBV27; perhaps D is TRBD1 or TRBD2 (6 bases each). This CDR3 has 14 amino acids. Looked up from germline, CDR1 is MNHEY and CDR2 is SMNVEV (reference sequence). The ends were cut back, 3 bases at V and 7 bases at J, with 12 bases in the middle. CDR3 sequence (DNA): TGTGCCAGCAGTTTCGGGGGCGCGGACGGGGAGCTGTTTTTT. It yields the protein CASSFGGADGELFF.

This sequence joins TRBV13 and TRBJ2-1; TRBD2 might be the D (7 bases). The CDR3 has 14 residues. V lost 8 bases to trimming and J lost 9 bases, with 20 bases between them. The germline gives CDR1 PRHDT, CDR2 FYEKMQ (reference sequence). CDR3 nucleotides: TGTGCCAGCGACGAGGGGGGGACCTTAGGTGAGCAGTTCTTC. Amino acid sequence: CASDEGGTLGEQFF.

The CDR3 reads CASSLTPGATNEQFF. The CDR3 nucleotides read TGTGCCAGCAGCTTAACCCCTGGGGCTACCAATGAGCAGTTCTTC. V and J are TRBV11-2 and TRBJ2-1, with D possibly TRBD1 on 5 matching bases. The V and J ends lost 2 bases and 6 bases respectively, with 14 bases between them. The germline V gene encodes CDR1 SGHAT and CDR2 FQNNGV. CDR3 length: 15 amino acids.

V gene TRBV5-8 combines with J gene TRBJ1-1; possibly TRBD1 for D (5 bases). The CDR3 consists of 14 residues. Between the trimmed V and J ends, which lost 4 bases and 4 bases, there was a span of 14 bases. Germline CDR1 is SGHTS and CDR2 is YDEGEE. The DNA for the CDR3 is TGTGCCAGCAGCCCTCACGGGGACGGCACTGAAGCTTTCTTT. Encoded protein: CASSPHGDGTEAFF.

The chain carries TRBV6-1 and TRBJ2-2, with 10 bases aligning to TRBD1. Trimming removed 8 bases from V and 3 bases from J; junction bases left unmatched: 6. Germline loops: CDR1 MNHNS, CDR2 SASEGT. The CDR3 runs 15 residues. The CDR3 region is CASRGTGVYTGELFF. Here the CDR3 DNA reads TGTGCCAGCCGCGGGACAGGGGTGTACACCGGGGAGCTGTTTTTT.

V gene TRBV7-2 combines with J gene TRBJ2-7, with 9 bases matching TRBD2. The germline V gene encodes CDR1 SGHTA and CDR2 FQGNSA. The CDR3 has 16 amino acids. With 2 bases clipped from V and 0 bases from J, the junction kept 5 bases outside the gene matches. In DNA form, the CDR3 reads TGTGCCAGCAGCTTACTGGCGGGAGGGTACTCCTACGAGCAGTACTTC. As protein: CASSLLAGGYSYEQYF.

V usage is TRBV10-2 and J usage is TRBJ1-4, with 7 bases that match TRBD1. Germline V gene lookup returns CDR1 WSHSY and CDR2 SAAADI. V dropped 2 bases and J dropped 6; count of bases not matched to a gene: 3. The CDR3 contains 14 residues. CDR3 sequence: CASSEGQVDEKLFF. DNA for the CDR3: TGCGCCAGCAGTGAGGGACAGGTTGATGAAAAACTGTTTTTT.

CDR3 sequence (DNA): TGTGCCAGCAGTTTATTGGGACAGGGGGGCGGCTACACCTTC. This codes for CASSLLGQGGGYTF. V gene TRBV28 combines with J gene TRBJ1-2, with 11 bases fitting TRBD1. The CDR3 runs to 14 residues. The V gene end was trimmed by 1 base and the J gene end by 8 bases; junction bases not matched to a gene: 3. The V gene's germline CDR1 is MDHEN and CDR2 SYDVKM.

The rearrangement uses TRBV7-3 and TRBJ2-3, with 10 bases lining up with TRBD1. V gave up 5 bases and J gave up 4 bases; unmatched junction bases: 21. CDR1 and CDR2 (germline): SGHTA, FQGTGA. The CDR3 spans 20 residues. As DNA, the CDR3 is TGTGCCAGCAGCCAAACCGGGACAGGGGTTGTCTTATCACCCGCAGATACGCAGTATTTT. It is translated as CASSQTGTGVVLSPADTQYF. Supplemented by reference TRBV7-3 and TRBJ2-3, the full variable domain reads GAGVSQTPSNKVTEKGKYVELRCDPISGHTALYWYRQSLGQGPEFLIYFQGTGAADDSGLPNDRFFAVRPEGSVSTLKIQRTERGDSAVYLCASSQTGTGVVLSPADTQYFGPGTRLTVL.

The rearrangement joins TRBV11-3 to TRBJ1-1; D is uncertain. The CDR3 covers 14 residues. The V gene's germline CDR1 is SGHNT and CDR2 YENEEA. With 1 base removed from V and 5 bases from J, the gap between germline ends came to 11 bases. The CDR3 here is CASSLAGLGTEAFF. CDR3 bases: TGTGCCAGCAGCTTAGCCGGGCTAGGGACTGAAGCTTTCTTT. Full variable domain (outside the CDR3, taken from reference TRBV11-3 and TRBJ1-1): EAGVVQSPRYKIIEKKQPVAFWCNPISGHNTLYWYLQNLGQGPELLIRYENEEAVDDSQLPKDRFSAERLKGVDSTLKIQPAELGDSAVYLCASSLAGLGTEAFFGQGTRLTVV.